A selection of T cell receptor beta chains follows, all from one sample in a study of technical replicates of blood from a handful of donors. Method: immunoSEQ multiplex PCR; TCRdb's copy keeps in-frame clones and lacks some. The data show roughly 80,000 clones, approximately 96% seen once. Sequencing input: T cells isolated from PBMCs. The receptors shown here come from a human donor in good health. Each CDR3 is given with its conserved first and last residue. The order of the fields is CDR3 protein, CDR3 DNA, V gene, clone size, CDR3 length, D gene, J gene. A D gene is named only where the DNA matches it firmly. Clone size is shown for a subset of rows, as once, few, many or a class of expanded clone.

CASSLGGTGGGTEAFF,TGTGCCAGCAGCTTAGGGGGGACAGGGGGCGGCACTGAAGCTTTCTTT,TRBV11-1,once,16,TRBD1,TRBJ1-1
CASSTPDGRFYTF,TGTGCCAGCAGTACCCCCGATGGGAGATTCTACACCTTC,TRBV6-4,-,13,-,TRBJ1-2
CASSRTGGRPFTDTQYF,TGTGCCAGCAGCCGAACCGGTGGTCGCCCCTTCACAGATACGCAGTATTTT,TRBV4-2,-,17,-,TRBJ2-3
CASSQKTDTQYF,TGTGCCAGCAGCCAGAAGACAGATACGCAGTATTTT,TRBV7-6,-,12,-,TRBJ2-3
CASATGINNEQFF,TGTGCCAGCGCGACAGGGATCAACAATGAGCAGTTCTTC,TRBV14,-,13,TRBD1,TRBJ2-1
CSDVGTGYNNEQFF,TGCAGCGACGTCGGGACAGGGTATAACAATGAGCAGTTCTTC,TRBV29-1,-,14,TRBD1,TRBJ2-1
CASSLNVGSYEQYF,TGTGCCAGCAGCTTAAACGTAGGGAGCTACGAGCAGTACTTC,TRBV11-3,-,14,-,TRBJ2-7
CASSVTGQGVQETQYF,TGTGCCAGCAGCGTAACAGGGCAGGGAGTCCAAGAGACCCAGTACTTC,TRBV9,-,16,-,TRBJ2-5
CASSLVGFQELSYEQYF,TGCGCCAGCAGCTTGGTCGGATTCCAGGAACTTTCCTACGAGCAGTACTTC,TRBV5-1,-,17,-,TRBJ2-7
CASSYGTGSYEQYF,TGTGCCAGCAGTTATGGGACAGGTTCCTACGAGCAGTACTTC,TRBV5-6,once,14,TRBD1,TRBJ2-7
CASSFNTGMNTEAFF,TGTGCCAGCAGTTTTAATACCGGGATGAACACTGAAGCTTTCTTT,TRBV28,-,15,-,TRBJ1-1
CASRPGATNEKLFF,TGTGCCAGCCGCCCCGGGGCAACTAATGAAAAACTGTTTTTT,TRBV6-5,-,14,-,TRBJ1-4
CASSIGQGDEQFF,TGTGCCAGCAGCATCGGACAGGGGGATGAGCAGTTCTTC,TRBV7-3,-,13,TRBD1,TRBJ2-1
CASSKTSGRETQYF,TGTGCCAGCAGCAAGACTAGCGGGAGGGAGACCCAGTACTTC,TRBV7-9,-,14,TRBD2,TRBJ2-5
CASSQGLTVNYGYTF,TGCGCCAGCAGCCAAGGACTGACAGTGAACTATGGCTACACCTTC,TRBV4-3,-,15,-,TRBJ1-2
CASSLQANTGELFF,TGTGCCAGCAGCTTACAGGCGAACACCGGGGAGCTGTTTTTT,TRBV11-3,once,14,-,TRBJ2-2
CATHRPGGYGYTF,TGTGCCACCCACCGACCAGGGGGCTATGGCTACACCTTC,TRBV27,few,13,TRBD1,TRBJ1-2
CASRASGGGYEQYF,TGTGCCAGCAGGGCTTCGGGAGGGGGGTACGAGCAGTACTTC,TRBV2,-,14,TRBD2,TRBJ2-7
CASSIQSNEQFF,TGTGCCAGCAGCATTCAGTCGAATGAGCAGTTCTTC,TRBV7-3,-,12,-,TRBJ2-1
CASSLVPTSSYNEQFF,TGCGCCAGCAGCTTGGTCCCAACGAGCTCCTACAATGAGCAGTTCTTC,TRBV5-1,-,16,-,TRBJ2-1
CATGGGLGYGYTF,TGTGCCACAGGGGGCGGCTTAGGCTATGGCTACACCTTC,TRBV28,-,13,TRBD1,TRBJ1-2
CAISAGQGIIEKLFF,TGTGCCATCAGTGCCGGACAGGGGATCATTGAAAAACTGTTTTTT,TRBV10-3,-,15,TRBD1,TRBJ1-4
CASSQEGYGYTF,TGTGCCAGCAGTCAGGAAGGCTATGGCTACACCTTC,TRBV6-6,-,12,-,TRBJ1-2
CASSSGHSNQPQHF,TGTGCCAGCAGTTCGGGACACAGCAATCAGCCCCAGCATTTT,TRBV28,many,14,-,TRBJ1-5
CASSTKTGVDTEAFF,TGTGCCAGTAGTACGAAGACAGGGGTAGACACTGAAGCTTTCTTT,TRBV19,-,15,TRBD1,TRBJ1-1
CASSIGLEYEQYF,TGTGCCAGTAGTATCGGTCTAGAGTACGAGCAGTACTTC,TRBV19,-,13,-,TRBJ2-7
CASSFSAVSGANVLTF,TGTGCCAGCAGTTTTTCTGCAGTCTCTGGGGCCAACGTCCTGACTTTC,TRBV27,-,16,-,TRBJ2-6
CASTRGPIYEQYF,TGTGCCAGCACCAGGGGGCCTATCTACGAGCAGTACTTC,TRBV6-5,-,13,TRBD1,TRBJ2-7
CASSPTTGGMDNEQFF,TGTGCCAGCAGCCCGACGACAGGGGGGATGGACAATGAGCAGTTCTTC,TRBV7-9,-,16,TRBD1,TRBJ2-1
CASSLVSGETEAFF,TGTGCCAGCAGCTTAGTTTCCGGGGAGACTGAAGCTTTCTTT,TRBV7-8,-,14,-,TRBJ1-1
CASSGYRGRLETQYF,TGTGCCAGCAGCGGATACAGGGGGCGCTTGGAGACCCAGTACTTC,TRBV7-8,-,15,TRBD1,TRBJ2-5
CASTLGGEYTIYF,TGTGCCAGCACCCTTGGAGGGGAATACACCATATATTTT,TRBV5-6,-,13,-,TRBJ1-3
CASSSRLAVSGEQYF,TGTGCCAGCAGTTCACGACTAGCCGTTTCGGGCGAGCAGTACTTC,TRBV6-5,-,15,TRBD2,TRBJ2-7
CASSILASGTGELFF,TGTGCCAGTAGTATTTTGGCTAGCGGCACCGGGGAGCTGTTTTTT,TRBV19,-,15,TRBD2,TRBJ2-2
CASSPPGTAPYEQYF,TGTGCCAGCAGTCCACCCGGGACAGCCCCCTACGAGCAGTACTTC,TRBV28,-,15,TRBD1,TRBJ2-7
CASSLGMYDEQYF,TGTGCCAGCAGCCTAGGTATGTACGACGAGCAGTACTTC,TRBV5-6,-,13,-,TRBJ2-7
CASSYSGGTGQFF,TGTGCCAGCAGTTACTCTGGAGGGACGGGGCAGTTCTTC,TRBV6-5,-,13,-,TRBJ2-1
CASSLGLAGGLNNEQFF,TGTGCCAGCAGTCTGGGACTAGCGGGAGGCCTTAACAATGAGCAGTTCTTC,TRBV27,-,17,TRBD2,TRBJ2-1
CASSITQTYNEQFF,TGTGCCAGTAGTATTACTCAAACCTACAATGAGCAGTTCTTC,TRBV19,-,14,-,TRBJ2-1
CASTLTGVPNQPQHF,TGTGCCAGCACTTTGACAGGGGTCCCAAATCAGCCCCAGCATTTT,TRBV19,-,15,TRBD1,TRBJ1-5
CASSIYGLDSSFYGYTF,TGTGCCAGCAGCATTTACGGCTTGGACAGTTCGTTCTATGGCTACACCTTC,TRBV5-4,-,17,-,TRBJ1-2
CASSLIGARGPGANVLTF,TGTGCCAGCAGCCTCATTGGGGCTAGGGGGCCTGGGGCCAACGTCCTGACTTTC,TRBV4-2,once,18,TRBD1,TRBJ2-6
CASFYYGYTF,TGTGCCAGCTTCTACTATGGCTACACCTTC,TRBV2,-,10,-,TRBJ1-2
CASSPISPRGFRVADTQYF,TGTGCCAGCAGCCCCATATCGCCTCGGGGGTTCCGAGTTGCAGATACGCAGTATTTT,TRBV7-2,-,19,-,TRBJ2-3
CASSPAGLAEETQYF,TGTGCCAGCAGTCCCGCTGGACTAGCGGAAGAGACCCAGTACTTC,TRBV28,-,15,TRBD2,TRBJ2-5
CASREEDRGYGYTF,TGTGCCAGCAGAGAAGAGGACAGGGGATATGGCTACACCTTC,TRBV25-1,-,14,TRBD1,TRBJ1-2
CASSFRDSEYEQYF,TGCGCCAGCAGCTTCCGGGACAGCGAGTACGAGCAGTACTTC,TRBV5-1,-,14,TRBD1,TRBJ2-7
CAWSAGGRQPQHF,TGTGCCTGGAGTGCAGGGGGAAGACAGCCCCAGCATTTT,TRBV30,-,13,TRBD1,TRBJ1-5
CASSYVPSAKNEQFF,TGTGCCAGCAGTTATGTTCCTAGCGCCAAAAATGAGCAGTTCTTC,TRBV6-5,-,15,-,TRBJ2-1
CASSPGGQALNTEAFF,TGTGCCAGTAGTCCAGGAGGACAGGCCCTGAACACTGAAGCTTTCTTT,TRBV19,-,16,TRBD1,TRBJ1-1
CASSVSREDGYTF,TGTGCCAGCAGTGTTAGCAGGGAGGATGGCTACACCTTC,TRBV2,few,13,-,TRBJ1-2
CASAPLGTGGHEQYF,TGTGCCAGCGCTCCTCTCGGGACAGGTGGTCACGAGCAGTACTTC,TRBV7-6,-,15,TRBD1,TRBJ2-7
CASRRSGRTDTQYF,TGTGCCAGCAGGCGTAGCGGGAGGACAGATACGCAGTATTTT,TRBV6-5,-,14,TRBD2,TRBJ2-3